This T cell receptor (beta chain) was documented in a study of regulatory T cells in long-lasting Graves disease. The CDR3 extends over 13 amino acids. With 7 bases removed from V and 5 bases from J, the gap between germline ends came to 17 bases. Germline-derived CDR1 and CDR2 are SQVTM and ANQGSEA. Sequencing libraries for TCR beta were prepared with iRepertoire HTBI primers and Arm-PCR of CDR3 regions. TCRdb ran MiXCR on the multiplex PCR reads and lists one entry per CDR3 protein. The sample records over 350,000 distinct CDR3 sequences, less than 25% being singletons. This clonotype was counted many times. Specified time point: persistent/refractory GD, antithyroid drugs over 5 years with positive TRAb. The authors made the TCR library using RNA they extracted from PBMCs.

V and J are TRBV29-1 and TRBJ1-2, with TRBD1 as a possible D gene (6 bases). The sequencing here drew on peripheral blood mononuclear cells (PBMCs), taken when the disease was refractory, from a patient treated with antithyroid drugs. The sequence was collected from a female donor with Graves disease. CDR3 nucleotide sequence: TGCAGCGCATCGGCCGGGACAACTTATGGCTACACCTTC. Translating gives CSASAGTTYGYTF.